These 6 T cell receptor beta chains share one sample of origin, sequenced in a study of T cell responses to AZD1222 COVID-19 vaccine. Profiling relied on immunoSEQ multiplex PCR, and the TCRdb table lists in-frame clones only, not all of them. The sample holds 95,000 to 100,000 clones, approximately 89% seen once. Sequencing was performed on peripheral blood, taken 28 days after the second AZD1222 dose. Receptors were obtained from an adult who received the AZD1222 COVID-19 vaccine.

The chain carries TRBV19 and TRBJ1-4; D is perhaps TRBD1 (5 bases). Trimming left V 5 bases short and J 7 bases short, with 17 bases between. The CDR3 runs 15 residues. Germline V lookup: CDR1 LNHDA, CDR2 SQIVND (reference sequence). As DNA, the CDR3 is TGTGCCAGTAGTCTCGGCGGGGGTAGGGGTGAAAAACTGTTTTTT. Residues: CASSLGGGRGEKLFF.

This chain connects TRBV6-5 to TRBJ1-1; D gene unclear. Deletions cut 6 bases from V and 10 bases from J, with 18 bases between. The CDR3 runs 13 residues. Germline loops: CDR1 MNHEY, CDR2 SVGAGI. CDR3 DNA: TGTGCCAGCAGCAAAGGGAAGGGCCTATCAGCTTTCTTT. Its translation: CASSKGKGLSAFF.

The chain employs TRBV6-5 and TRBJ1-4, with D possibly TRBD1 on 5 matching bases. CDR1 and CDR2 from the germline V gene are MNHEY and SVGAGI. The CDR3 contains 15 residues. V lost 5 bases, J lost 5 bases, and 15 bases lay in between. The CDR3 DNA sequence: TGTGCCAGCAGTAGGCAGGGAGGAACAAATGAAAAACTGTTTTTT. Translation: CASSRQGGTNEKLFF.

This chain uses TRBV28 with TRBJ2-1; D call uncertain. The ends were cut back, 3 bases at V and 0 bases at J, with 24 bases in the middle. In germline, CDR1 is MDHEN, CDR2 SYDVKM. This CDR3 has 20 amino acids. CDR3: CASSLPPPQDLPSSYNEQFF. The CDR3 DNA reads TGTGCCAGCAGTTTGCCCCCGCCGCAGGACCTTCCCAGCTCCTACAATGAGCAGTTCTTC.

V usage is TRBV19 and J usage is TRBJ2-5; 9 nucleotides match TRBD1. J gave up 5 bases and V 6 bases, and 7 bases lay outside the gene matches. CDR3 length: 14 residues. The germline V gene encodes CDR1 LNHDA and CDR2 SQIVND (reference sequence). The DNA for the CDR3 is TGTGCCAGTAGGCAGACAGGGGGTGTGGAGACCCAGTACTTC. It encodes CASRQTGGVETQYF.

This chain uses TRBV6-1 with TRBJ2-5; unclear D gene. The CDR3 contains 16 residues. The germline V gene encodes CDR1 MNHNS and CDR2 SASEGT. The V gene lost 1 base and the J gene lost 4 bases, with 16 bases spanning the gap. As DNA, the CDR3 is TGTGCCAGCAGTGAAGGGGCCCTACCAGGCGCAGAGACCCAGTACTTC. The encoded protein is CASSEGALPGAETQYF.